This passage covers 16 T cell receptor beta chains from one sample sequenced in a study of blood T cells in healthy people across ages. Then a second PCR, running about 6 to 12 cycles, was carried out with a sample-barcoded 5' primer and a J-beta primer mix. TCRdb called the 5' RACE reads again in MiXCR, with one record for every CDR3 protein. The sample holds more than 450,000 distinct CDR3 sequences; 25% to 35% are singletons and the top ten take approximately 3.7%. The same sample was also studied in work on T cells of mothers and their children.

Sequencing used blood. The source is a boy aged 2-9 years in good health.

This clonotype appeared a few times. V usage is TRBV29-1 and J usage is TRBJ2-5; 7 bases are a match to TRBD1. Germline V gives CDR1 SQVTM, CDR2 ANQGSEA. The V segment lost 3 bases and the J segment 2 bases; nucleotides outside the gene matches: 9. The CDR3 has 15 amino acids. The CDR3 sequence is CSVDVPGRGQETQYF. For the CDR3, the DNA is TGCAGCGTTGATGTGCCAGGCAGGGGGCAAGAGACCCAGTACTTC.

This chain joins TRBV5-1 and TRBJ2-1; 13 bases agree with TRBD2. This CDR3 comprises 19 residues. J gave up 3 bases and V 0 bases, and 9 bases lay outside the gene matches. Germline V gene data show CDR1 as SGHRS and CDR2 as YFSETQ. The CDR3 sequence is CASSLARTSGGAGYNEQFF. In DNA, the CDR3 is TGCGCCAGCAGCTTGGCCCGTACTAGCGGGGGGGCCGGCTACAATGAGCAGTTCTTC.

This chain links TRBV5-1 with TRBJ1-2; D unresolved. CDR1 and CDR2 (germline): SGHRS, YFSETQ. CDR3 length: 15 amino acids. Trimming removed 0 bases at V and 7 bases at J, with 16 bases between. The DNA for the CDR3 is TGCGCCAGCAGCTTGGAAGACGCGGCCGGTTCTGGCTACACCTTC. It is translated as CASSLEDAAGSGYTF.

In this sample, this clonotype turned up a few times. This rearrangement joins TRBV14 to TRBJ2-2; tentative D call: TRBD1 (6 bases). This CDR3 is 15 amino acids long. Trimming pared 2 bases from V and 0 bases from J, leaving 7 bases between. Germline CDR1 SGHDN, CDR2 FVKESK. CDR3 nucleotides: TGTGCCAGCAGCCAACACAGGGCGAACACCGGGGAGCTGTTTTTT. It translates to CASSQHRANTGELFF.

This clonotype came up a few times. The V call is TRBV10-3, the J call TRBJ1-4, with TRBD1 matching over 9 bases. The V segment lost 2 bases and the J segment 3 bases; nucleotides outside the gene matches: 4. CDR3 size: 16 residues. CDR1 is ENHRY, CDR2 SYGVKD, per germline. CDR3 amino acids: CAISEIRQGANEKLFF. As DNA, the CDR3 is TGTGCCATCAGTGAGATTCGACAGGGGGCTAATGAAAAACTGTTTTTT.

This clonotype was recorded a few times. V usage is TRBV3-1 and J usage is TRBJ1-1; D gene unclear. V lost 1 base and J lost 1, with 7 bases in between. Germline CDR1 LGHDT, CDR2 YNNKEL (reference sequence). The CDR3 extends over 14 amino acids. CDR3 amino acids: CASSQAGTNTEAFF. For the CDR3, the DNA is TGTGCCAGCAGCCAAGCGGGCACGAACACTGAAGCTTTCTTT.

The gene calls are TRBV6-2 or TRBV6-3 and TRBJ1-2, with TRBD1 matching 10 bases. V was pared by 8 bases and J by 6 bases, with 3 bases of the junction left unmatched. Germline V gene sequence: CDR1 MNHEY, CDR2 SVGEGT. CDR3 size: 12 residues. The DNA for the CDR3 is TGTGCCAGCGGAGGACAGGGGGATGGCTACACCTTC. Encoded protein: CASGGQGDGYTF.

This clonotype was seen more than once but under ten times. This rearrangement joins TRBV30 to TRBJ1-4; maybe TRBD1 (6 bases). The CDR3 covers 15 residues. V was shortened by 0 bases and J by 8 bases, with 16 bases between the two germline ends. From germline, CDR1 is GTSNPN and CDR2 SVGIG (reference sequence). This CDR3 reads CAWSVQGGLQEKLFF. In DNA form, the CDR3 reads TGTGCCTGGAGTGTACAGGGAGGCCTTCAAGAAAAACTGTTTTTT.

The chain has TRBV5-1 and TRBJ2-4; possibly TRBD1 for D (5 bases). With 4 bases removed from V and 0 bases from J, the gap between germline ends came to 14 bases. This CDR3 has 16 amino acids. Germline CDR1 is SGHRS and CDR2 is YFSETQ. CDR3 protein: CASSVTVSIAKNIQYF. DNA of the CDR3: TGCGCCAGCAGCGTGACAGTTTCGATAGCCAAAAACATTCAGTACTTC.

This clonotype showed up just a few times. DNA of the CDR3: TGTGCCAGCAGCCGCACTAGCAGGAGTCTGTCCGGGGAGCTGTTTTTT. It is translated as CASSRTSRSLSGELFF. This chain joins TRBV3-1 and TRBJ2-2; possible D gene TRBD2, 6 bases. The V end was cut by 4 bases, the J end by 6 bases, with 18 bases between. Germline CDR1 reads LGHDT; CDR2 reads YNNKEL (reference sequence). The CDR3 runs 16 residues.

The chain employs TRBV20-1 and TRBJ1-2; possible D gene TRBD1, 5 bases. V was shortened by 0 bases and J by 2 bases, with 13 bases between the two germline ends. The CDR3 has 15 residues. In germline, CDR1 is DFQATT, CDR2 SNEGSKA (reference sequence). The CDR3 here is CSAREGVWGNYGYTF. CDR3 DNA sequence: TGCAGTGCTAGAGAGGGGGTGTGGGGAAACTATGGCTACACCTTC.

The CDR3 DNA follows: TGTGCCAGCAGCTTAGGCCCTTTCCGACAGGTCTACTTC. Translating it yields CASSLGPFRQVYF. This chain links TRBV7-9 with TRBJ2-7, with TRBD1 as a possible D gene (6 bases). The CDR3 runs 13 residues. Germline V gene sequence: CDR1 SEHNR, CDR2 FQNEAQ (reference sequence). V was cut by 1 base and J by 13 bases, with 17 bases left in between.

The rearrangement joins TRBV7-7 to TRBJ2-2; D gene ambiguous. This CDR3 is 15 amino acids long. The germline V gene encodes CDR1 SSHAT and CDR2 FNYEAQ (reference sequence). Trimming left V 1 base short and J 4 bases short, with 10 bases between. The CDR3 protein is CASSLDHSRTGELFF. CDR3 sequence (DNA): TGTGCCAGCAGCTTAGATCACAGCCGCACCGGGGAGCTGTTTTTT.

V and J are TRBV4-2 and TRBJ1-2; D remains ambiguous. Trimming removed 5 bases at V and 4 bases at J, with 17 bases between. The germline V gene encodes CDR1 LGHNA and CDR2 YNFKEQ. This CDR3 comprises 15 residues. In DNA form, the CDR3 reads TGTGCCAGCAGCGAAGGAGCGGCTGTAAGCTATGGCTACACCTTC. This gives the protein CASSEGAAVSYGYTF.

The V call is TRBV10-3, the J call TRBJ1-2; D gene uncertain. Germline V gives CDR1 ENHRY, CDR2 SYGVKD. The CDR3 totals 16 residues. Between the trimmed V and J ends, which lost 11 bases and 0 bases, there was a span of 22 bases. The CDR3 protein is CAATTTRARANYGYTF. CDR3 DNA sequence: TGTGCCGCAACCACGACCCGGGCTAGAGCTAACTATGGCTACACCTTC.

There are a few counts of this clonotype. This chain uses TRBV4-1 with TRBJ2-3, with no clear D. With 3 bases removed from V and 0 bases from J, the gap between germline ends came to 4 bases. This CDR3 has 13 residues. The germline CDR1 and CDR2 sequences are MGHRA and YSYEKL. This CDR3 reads CASSHLSTDTQYF. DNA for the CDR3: TGCGCCAGCAGCCACCTCAGCACAGATACGCAGTATTTT.